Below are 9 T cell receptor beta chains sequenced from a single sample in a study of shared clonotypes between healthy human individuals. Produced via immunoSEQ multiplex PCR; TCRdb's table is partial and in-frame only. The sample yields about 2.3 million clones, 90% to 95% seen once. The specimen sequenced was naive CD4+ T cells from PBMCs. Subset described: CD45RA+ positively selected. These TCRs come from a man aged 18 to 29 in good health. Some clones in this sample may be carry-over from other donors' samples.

CDR3 amino acids: CASSYRFWGRGNTEAFF. The CDR3 DNA sequence: TGTGCCAGCAGTTATCGTTTCTGGGGCAGGGGGAACACTGAAGCTTTCTTT. The rearrangement joins TRBV28 to TRBJ1-1; D perhaps matches TRBD1 (6 bases). CDR3 length equals 17 residues. Trimming took 4 bases from V and 1 from J, leaving 19 bases between them. Germline V gene lookup returns CDR1 MDHEN and CDR2 SYDVKM.

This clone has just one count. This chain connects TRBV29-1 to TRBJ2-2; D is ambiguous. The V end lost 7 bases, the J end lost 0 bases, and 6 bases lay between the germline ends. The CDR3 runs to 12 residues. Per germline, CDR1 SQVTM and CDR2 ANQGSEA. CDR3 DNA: TGCAGCGCCGGATCGAACACCGGGGAGCTGTTTTTT. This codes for CSAGSNTGELFF.

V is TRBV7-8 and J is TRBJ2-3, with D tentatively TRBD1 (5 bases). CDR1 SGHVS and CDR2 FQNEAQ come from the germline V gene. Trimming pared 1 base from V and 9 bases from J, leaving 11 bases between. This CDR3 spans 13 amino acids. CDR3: CASSLEGIGTQYF. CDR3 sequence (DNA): TGTGCCAGCAGCTTAGAGGGGATTGGGACGCAGTATTTT.

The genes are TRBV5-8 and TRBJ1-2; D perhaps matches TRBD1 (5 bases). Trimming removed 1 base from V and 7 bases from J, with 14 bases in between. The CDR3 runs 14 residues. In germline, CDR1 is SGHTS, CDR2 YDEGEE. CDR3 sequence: CASSLRVGTAGYTF. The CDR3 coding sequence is TGTGCCAGCAGCTTGCGGGTGGGGACGGCTGGCTACACCTTC.

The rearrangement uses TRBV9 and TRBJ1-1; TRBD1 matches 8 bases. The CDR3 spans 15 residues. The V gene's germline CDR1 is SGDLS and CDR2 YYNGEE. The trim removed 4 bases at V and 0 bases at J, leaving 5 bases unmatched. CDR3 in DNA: TGTGCCAGCAGCCCGGGGACAGGACTGAACACTGAAGCTTTCTTT. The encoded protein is CASSPGTGLNTEAFF.

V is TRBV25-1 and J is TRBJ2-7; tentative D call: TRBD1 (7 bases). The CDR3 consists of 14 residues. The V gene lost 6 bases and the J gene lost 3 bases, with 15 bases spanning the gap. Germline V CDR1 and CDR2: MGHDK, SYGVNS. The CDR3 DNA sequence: TGTGCCAGCAGCCCTCAGGGGGGACGCTACGAGCAGTACTTC. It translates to CASSPQGGRYEQYF.

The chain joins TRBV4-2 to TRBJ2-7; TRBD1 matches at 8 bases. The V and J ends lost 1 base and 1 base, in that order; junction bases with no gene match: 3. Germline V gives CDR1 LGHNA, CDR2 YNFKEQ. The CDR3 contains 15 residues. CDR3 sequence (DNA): TGTGCCAGCAGCCAAGGGGGACAGGCTTCCTACGAGCAGTACTTC. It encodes CASSQGGQASYEQYF.

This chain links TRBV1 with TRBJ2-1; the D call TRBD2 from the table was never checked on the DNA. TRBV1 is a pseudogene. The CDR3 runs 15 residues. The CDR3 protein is CTSSPSSGSTYEQFF. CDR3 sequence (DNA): TGCACCAGCAGCCCCAGCAGCGGGAGTACCTATGAGCAGTTCTTC.

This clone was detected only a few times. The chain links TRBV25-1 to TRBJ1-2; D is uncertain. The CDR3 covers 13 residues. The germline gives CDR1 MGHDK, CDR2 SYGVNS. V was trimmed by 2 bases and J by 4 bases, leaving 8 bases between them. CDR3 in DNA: TGTGCCAGCAGTGAACCCCGCAGCTATGGCTACACCTTC. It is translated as CASSEPRSYGYTF.